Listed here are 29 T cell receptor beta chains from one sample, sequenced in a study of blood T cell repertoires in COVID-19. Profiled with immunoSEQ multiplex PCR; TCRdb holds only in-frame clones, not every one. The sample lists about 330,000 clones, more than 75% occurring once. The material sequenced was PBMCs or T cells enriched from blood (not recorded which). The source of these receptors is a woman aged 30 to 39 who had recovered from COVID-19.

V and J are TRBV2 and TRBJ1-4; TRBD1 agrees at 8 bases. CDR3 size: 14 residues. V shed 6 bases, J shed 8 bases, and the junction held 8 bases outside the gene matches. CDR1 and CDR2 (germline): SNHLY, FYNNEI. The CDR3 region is CASSYRQGREKLFF. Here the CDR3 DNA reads TGTGCCAGCAGCTACAGACAGGGGAGAGAAAAACTGTTTTTT.

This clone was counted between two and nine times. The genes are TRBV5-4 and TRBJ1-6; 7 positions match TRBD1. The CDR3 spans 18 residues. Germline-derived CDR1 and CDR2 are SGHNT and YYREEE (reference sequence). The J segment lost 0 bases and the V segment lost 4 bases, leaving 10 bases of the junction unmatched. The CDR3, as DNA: TGTGCCAGCAGCCCAGGGGACAGAAAAGACTCCTATAATTCACCCCTCCACTTT. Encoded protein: CASSPGDRKDSYNSPLHF.

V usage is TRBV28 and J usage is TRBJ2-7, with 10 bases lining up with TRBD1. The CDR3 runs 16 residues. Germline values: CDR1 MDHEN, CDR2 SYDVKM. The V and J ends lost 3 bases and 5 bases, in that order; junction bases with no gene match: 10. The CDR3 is CASSFSGWDRGHEQYF. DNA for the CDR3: TGTGCCAGCAGTTTTAGTGGTTGGGACAGGGGCCACGAGCAGTACTTC.

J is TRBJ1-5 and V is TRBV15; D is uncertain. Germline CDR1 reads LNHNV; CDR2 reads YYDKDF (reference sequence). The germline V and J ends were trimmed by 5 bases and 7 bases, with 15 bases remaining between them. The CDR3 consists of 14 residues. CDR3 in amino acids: CATSLSGEGQPQHF. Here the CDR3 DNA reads TGTGCCACCAGCCTTAGCGGGGAAGGCCAGCCCCAGCATTTT.

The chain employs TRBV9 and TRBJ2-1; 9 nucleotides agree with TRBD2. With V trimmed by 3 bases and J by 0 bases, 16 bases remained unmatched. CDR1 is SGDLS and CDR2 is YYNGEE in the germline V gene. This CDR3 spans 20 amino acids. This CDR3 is CASSAPSGVISSGSYNEQFF. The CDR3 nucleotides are TGTGCCAGCAGCGCCCCTAGCGGGGTTATTAGTTCGGGCTCCTACAATGAGCAGTTCTTC.

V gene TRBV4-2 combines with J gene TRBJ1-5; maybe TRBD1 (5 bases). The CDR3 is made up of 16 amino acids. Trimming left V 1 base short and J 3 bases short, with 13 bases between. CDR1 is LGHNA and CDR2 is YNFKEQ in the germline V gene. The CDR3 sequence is CASSQASRGTNQPQHF. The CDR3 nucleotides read TGTGCCAGCAGCCAAGCCTCCCGGGGGACCAATCAGCCCCAGCATTTT.

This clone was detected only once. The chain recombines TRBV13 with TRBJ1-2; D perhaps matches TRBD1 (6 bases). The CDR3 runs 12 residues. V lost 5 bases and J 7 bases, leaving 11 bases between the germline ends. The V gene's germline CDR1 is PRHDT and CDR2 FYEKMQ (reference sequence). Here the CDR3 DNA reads TGTGCCAGCAGCCGCCAGGACAGTGGCTACACCTTC. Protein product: CASSRQDSGYTF.

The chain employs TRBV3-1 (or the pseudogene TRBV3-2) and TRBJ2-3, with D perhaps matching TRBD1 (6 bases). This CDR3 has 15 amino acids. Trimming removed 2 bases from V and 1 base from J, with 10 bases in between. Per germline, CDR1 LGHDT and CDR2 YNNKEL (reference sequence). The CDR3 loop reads CASSQRDIRTDTQYF. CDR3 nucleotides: TGTGCCAGCAGCCAACGGGACATCCGCACAGATACGCAGTATTTT.

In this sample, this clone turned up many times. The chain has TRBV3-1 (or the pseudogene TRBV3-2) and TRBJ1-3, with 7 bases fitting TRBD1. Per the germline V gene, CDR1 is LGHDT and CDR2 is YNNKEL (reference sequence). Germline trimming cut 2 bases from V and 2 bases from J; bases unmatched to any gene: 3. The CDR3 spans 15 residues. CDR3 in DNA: TGTGCCAGCAGCCAAAATACAGGGGCTGGAAACACCATATATTTT. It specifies CASSQNTGAGNTIYF.

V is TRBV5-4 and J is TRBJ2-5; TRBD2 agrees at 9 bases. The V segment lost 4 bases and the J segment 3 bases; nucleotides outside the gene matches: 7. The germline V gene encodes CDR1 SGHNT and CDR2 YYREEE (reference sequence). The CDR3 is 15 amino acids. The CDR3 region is CASSRGGGYEETQYF. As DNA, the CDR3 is TGTGCCAGCAGCCGCGGGGGGGGATACGAAGAGACCCAGTACTTC.

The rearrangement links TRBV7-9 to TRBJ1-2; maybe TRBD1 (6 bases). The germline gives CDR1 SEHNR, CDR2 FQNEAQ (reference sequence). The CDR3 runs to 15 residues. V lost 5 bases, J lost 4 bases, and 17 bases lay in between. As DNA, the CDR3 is TGTGCCAGCAGCGCCTCAGGACAGAGACTCTATGGCTACACCTTC. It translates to CASSASGQRLYGYTF.

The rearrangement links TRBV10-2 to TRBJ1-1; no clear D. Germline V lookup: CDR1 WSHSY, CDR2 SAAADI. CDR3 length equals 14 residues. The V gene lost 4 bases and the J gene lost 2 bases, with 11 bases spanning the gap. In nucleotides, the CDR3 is TGCGCCAGCAGTGTCGGACTAACCAACACTGAAGCTTTCTTT. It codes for CASSVGLTNTEAFF.

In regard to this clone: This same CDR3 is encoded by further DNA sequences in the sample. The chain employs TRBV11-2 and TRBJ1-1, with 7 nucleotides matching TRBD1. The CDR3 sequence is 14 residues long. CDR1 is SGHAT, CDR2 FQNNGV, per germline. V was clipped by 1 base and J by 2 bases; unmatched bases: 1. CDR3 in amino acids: CASSLGQGNTEAFF. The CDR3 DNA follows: TGTGCCAGCAGCTTAGGACAGGGTAACACTGAAGCTTTCTTT.

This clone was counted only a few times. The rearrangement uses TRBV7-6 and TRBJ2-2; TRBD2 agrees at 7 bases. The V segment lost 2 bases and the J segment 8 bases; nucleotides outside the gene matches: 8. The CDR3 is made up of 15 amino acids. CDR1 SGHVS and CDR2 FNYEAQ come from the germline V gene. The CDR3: CASSLFGGSGGELFF. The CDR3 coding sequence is TGTGCCAGCAGCTTATTCGGGGGGTCCGGTGGGGAGCTGTTTTTT.

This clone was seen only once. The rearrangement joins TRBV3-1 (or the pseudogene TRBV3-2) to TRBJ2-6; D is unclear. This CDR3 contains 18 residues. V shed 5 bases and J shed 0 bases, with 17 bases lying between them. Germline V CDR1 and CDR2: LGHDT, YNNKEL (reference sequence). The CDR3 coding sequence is TGTGCCAGCAGCGATTCTCTTGGGCTAAGCTCTGGGGCCAACGTCCTGACTTTC. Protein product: CASSDSLGLSSGANVLTF.

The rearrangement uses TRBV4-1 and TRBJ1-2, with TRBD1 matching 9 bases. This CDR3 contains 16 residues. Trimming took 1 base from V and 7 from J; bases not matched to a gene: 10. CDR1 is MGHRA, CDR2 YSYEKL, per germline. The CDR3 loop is CASSQAGTGTQAGYTF. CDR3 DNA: TGCGCCAGCAGCCAAGCTGGGACAGGGACCCAGGCTGGCTACACCTTC.

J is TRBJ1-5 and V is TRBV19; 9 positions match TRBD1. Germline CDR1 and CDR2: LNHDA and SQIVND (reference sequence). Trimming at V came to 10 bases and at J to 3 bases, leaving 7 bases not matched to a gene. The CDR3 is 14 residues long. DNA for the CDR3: TGTGCCATCTCCGGGACAGGGCACAATCAGCCCCAGCATTTT. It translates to CAISGTGHNQPQHF. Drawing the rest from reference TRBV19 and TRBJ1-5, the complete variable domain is DGGITQSPKYLFRKEGQNVTLSCEQNLNHDAMYWYRQDPGQGLRLIYYSQIVNDFQKGDIAEGYSVSREKKESFPLTVTSAQKNPTAFYLCAISGTGHNQPQHFGDGTRLSIL.

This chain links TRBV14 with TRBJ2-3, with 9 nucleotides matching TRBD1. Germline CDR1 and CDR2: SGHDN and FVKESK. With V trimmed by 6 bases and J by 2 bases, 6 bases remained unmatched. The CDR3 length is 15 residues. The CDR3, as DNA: TGTGCCAGCAGTCGGACAGGGGCGACCACAGATACGCAGTATTTT. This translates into CASSRTGATTDTQYF.

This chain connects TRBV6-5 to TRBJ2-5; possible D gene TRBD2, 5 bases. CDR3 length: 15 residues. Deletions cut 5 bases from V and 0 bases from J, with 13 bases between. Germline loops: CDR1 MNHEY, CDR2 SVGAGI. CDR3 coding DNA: TGTGCCAGCAGTCCTGGATACGGGAACCAAGAGACCCAGTACTTC. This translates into CASSPGYGNQETQYF.

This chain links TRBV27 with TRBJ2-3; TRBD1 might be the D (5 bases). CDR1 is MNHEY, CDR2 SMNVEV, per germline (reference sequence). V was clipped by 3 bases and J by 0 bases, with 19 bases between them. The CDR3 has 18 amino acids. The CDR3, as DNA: TGTGCCAGCAGTTTGTTCGCGACAGCTCAGACTAGCACAGATACGCAGTATTTT. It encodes CASSLFATAQTSTDTQYF.

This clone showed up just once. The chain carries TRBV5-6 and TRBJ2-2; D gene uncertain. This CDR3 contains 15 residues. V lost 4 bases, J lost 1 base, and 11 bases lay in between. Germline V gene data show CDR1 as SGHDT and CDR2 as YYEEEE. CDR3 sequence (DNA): TGTGCCAGCAGCCCCTACTATGGGAACACCGGGGAGCTGTTTTTT. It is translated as CASSPYYGNTGELFF.

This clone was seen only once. The CDR3 spells CASSLTQGVQETQYF. DNA for the CDR3: TGTGCCAGCAGCCTGACCCAGGGGGTCCAAGAGACCCAGTACTTC. The chain recombines TRBV7-9 with TRBJ2-5, with 7 bases aligning to TRBD1. Germline V gives CDR1 SEHNR, CDR2 FQNEAQ (reference sequence). J gave up 1 base and V 5 bases, and 7 bases lay outside the gene matches. The CDR3 covers 15 residues. The full variable domain, completed using reference TRBV7-9 and TRBJ2-5, is DTGVSQNPRHKITKRGQNVTFRCDPISEHNRLYWYRQTLGQGPEFLTYFQNEAQLEKSRLLSDRFSAERPKGSFSTLEIQRTEQGDSAMYLCASSLTQGVQETQYFGPGTRLLVL.

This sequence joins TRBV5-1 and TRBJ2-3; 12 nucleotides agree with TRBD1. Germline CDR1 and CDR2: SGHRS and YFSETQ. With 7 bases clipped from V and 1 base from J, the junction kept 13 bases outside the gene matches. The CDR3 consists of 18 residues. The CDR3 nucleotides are TGCGCCAGCCAAACCGGGACAGGGGGCTATGTTGGCACAGATACGCAGTATTTT. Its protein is CASQTGTGGYVGTDTQYF.

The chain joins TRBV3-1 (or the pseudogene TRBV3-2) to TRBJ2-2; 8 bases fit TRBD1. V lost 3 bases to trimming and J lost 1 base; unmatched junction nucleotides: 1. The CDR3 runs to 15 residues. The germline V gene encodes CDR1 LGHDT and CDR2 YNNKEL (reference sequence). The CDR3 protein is CASSHRGQNTGELFF. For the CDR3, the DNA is TGTGCCAGCAGCCACAGGGGGCAGAACACCGGGGAGCTGTTTTTT.

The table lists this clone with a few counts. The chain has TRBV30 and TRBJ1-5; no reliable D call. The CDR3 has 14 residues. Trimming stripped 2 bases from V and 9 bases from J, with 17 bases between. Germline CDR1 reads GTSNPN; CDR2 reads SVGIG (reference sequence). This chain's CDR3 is CAWSTPSGIAPQHF. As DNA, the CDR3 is TGTGCCTGGAGTACACCGTCGGGGATAGCGCCCCAGCATTTT.

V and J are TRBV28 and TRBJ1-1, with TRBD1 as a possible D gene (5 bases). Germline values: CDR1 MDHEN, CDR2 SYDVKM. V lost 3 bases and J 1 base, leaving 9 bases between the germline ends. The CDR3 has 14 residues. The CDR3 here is CASSFNRKNTEAFF. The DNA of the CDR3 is TGTGCCAGCAGTTTCAACAGGAAGAACACTGAAGCTTTCTTT. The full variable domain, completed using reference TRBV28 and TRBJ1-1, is DVKVTQSSRYLVKRTGEKVFLECVQDMDHENMFWYRQDPGLGLRLIYFSYDVKMKEKGDIPEGYSVSREKKERFSLILESASTNQTSMYLCASSFNRKNTEAFFGQGTRLTVV.

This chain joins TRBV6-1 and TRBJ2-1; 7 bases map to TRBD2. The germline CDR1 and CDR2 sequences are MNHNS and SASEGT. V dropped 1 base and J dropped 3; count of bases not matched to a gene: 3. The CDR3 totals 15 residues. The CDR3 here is CASSEVGGGYNEQFF. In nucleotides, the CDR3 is TGTGCCAGCAGTGAAGTGGGGGGGGGCTACAATGAGCAGTTCTTC.

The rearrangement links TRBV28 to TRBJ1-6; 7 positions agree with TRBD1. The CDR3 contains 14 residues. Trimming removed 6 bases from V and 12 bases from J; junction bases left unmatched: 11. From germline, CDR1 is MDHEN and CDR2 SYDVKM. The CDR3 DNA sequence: TGTGCCAGCAGCCCCTTGGACAGGCGGGGACCCCTCCACTTT. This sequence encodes CASSPLDRRGPLHF.

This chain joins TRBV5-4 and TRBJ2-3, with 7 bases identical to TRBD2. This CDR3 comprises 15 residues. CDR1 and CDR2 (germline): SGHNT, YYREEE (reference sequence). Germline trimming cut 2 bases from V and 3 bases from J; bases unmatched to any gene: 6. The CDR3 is CASSFNGGRTDTQYF. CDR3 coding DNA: TGTGCCAGCAGCTTTAACGGGGGGAGGACAGATACGCAGTATTTT.